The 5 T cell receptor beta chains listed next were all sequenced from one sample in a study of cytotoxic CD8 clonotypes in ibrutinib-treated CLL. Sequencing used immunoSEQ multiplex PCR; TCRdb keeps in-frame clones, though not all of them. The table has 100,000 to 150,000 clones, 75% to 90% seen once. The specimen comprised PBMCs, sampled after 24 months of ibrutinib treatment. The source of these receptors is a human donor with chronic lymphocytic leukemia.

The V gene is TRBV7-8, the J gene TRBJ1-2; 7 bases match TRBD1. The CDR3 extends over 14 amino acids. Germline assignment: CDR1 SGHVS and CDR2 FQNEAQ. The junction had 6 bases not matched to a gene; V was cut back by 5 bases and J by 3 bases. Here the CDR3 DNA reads TGTGCCAGCAGCATGACAGGGAACGACTATGGCTACACCTTC. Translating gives CASSMTGNDYGYTF.

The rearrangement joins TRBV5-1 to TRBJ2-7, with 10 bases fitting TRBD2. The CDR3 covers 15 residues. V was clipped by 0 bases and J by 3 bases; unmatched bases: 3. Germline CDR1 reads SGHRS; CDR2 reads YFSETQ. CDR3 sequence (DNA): TGCGCCAGCAGCTTGGTCGCTAGCGGGGGCTACGAGCAGTACTTC. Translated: CASSLVASGGYEQYF.

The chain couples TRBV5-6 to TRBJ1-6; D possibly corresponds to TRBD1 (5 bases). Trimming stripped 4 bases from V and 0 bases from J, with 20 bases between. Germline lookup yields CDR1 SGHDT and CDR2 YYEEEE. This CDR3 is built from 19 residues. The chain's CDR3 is CASSKIRGVASSYNSPLHF. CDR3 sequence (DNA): TGTGCCAGCAGCAAGATCCGAGGGGTCGCTAGCTCCTATAATTCACCCCTCCACTTT.

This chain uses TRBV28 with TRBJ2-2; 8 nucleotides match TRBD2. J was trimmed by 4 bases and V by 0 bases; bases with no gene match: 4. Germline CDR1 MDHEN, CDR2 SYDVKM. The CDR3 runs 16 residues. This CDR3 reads CASSLWTSASTGELFF. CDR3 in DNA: TGTGCCAGCAGTTTATGGACTAGCGCGAGCACCGGGGAGCTGTTTTTT.

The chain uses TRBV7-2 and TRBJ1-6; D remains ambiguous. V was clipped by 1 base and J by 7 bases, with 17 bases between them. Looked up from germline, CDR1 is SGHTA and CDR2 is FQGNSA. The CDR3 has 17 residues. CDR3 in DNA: TGTGCCAGCAGCTTAGGGGTTCTAAGGACGGCCAATTCACCCCTCCACTTT. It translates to CASSLGVLRTANSPLHF.